This T cell receptor (beta chain) came from a study of patients and donors after allogeneic stem cell transplantation. TCRdb itself ran the RT-PCR reads through MiXCR, one entry per CDR3 protein. The sample lists about 960,000 distinct CDR3 sequences; about a sixth were seen once. The CDR3 is made up of 15 amino acids. CDR1 is SGHRS and CDR2 is YFSETQ in the germline V gene. J lost 9 bases, V lost 3 bases, and 5 bases had no gene match. The clonotype was recovered from a human donor who was either an allogeneic HSCT recipient or a stem cell or donor lymphocyte infusion donor (not recorded which). It is not recorded whose cells these are; they may come from a transplant donor. The rearrangement links TRBV5-1 to TRBJ2-1; 14 nucleotides line up with TRBD2. Sequencing input: blood, either unsorted or a sorted T cell fraction (not recorded which). CDR3 protein: CASSSPGLAGVEQFF. In nucleotides, the CDR3 is TGCGCCAGCAGCTCGCCGGGACTAGCGGGAGTTGAGCAGTTCTTC.